Each of the 22 T cell receptor beta chains below was sequenced from the same sample in a study of high-grade serous ovarian cancer treatment subgroups. Clones were sequenced by immunoSEQ multiplex PCR, and TCRdb holds only the in-frame ones, with some missing. The sample consists of around 5,000 clones, about 60% of them appearing once. Tumor samples were obtained before definitive surgery or chemotherapy. Sequencing was done on a sample of tumor tissue. These TCRs come from a human donor with high-grade serous ovarian cancer.

This chain joins TRBV28 and TRBJ1-5; 8 bases are a match to TRBD1. Germline values: CDR1 MDHEN, CDR2 SYDVKM. CDR3 length: 13 residues. Trimming at V came to 8 bases and at J to 4 bases, leaving 4 bases not matched to a gene. The CDR3 reads CASGRDRNQPQHF. CDR3 DNA sequence: TGTGCCAGCGGCCGGGACAGGAATCAGCCCCAGCATTTT.

This clone is judged hyperexpanded (1% or more). The chain joins TRBV4-2 to TRBJ1-5, with D possibly being TRBD1 (5 bases). V was pared by 0 bases and J by 15 bases, with 18 bases between. There are 14 residues in the CDR3. Germline V lookup: CDR1 LGHNA, CDR2 YNFKEQ. The CDR3: CASSQDYGAGMRHF. Here the CDR3 DNA reads TGTGCCAGCAGCCAAGATTATGGGGCAGGGATGAGGCATTTT.

The V gene is TRBV21-1, the J gene TRBJ2-7; no DNA check was done on the table's D call, TRBD1. TRBV21-1 is a pseudogene segment. This CDR3 comprises 16 residues. The CDR3 spells CASNIRPGQGPTEQYF. CDR3 bases: TGTGCCAGCAACATTCGTCCGGGACAGGGTCCCACCGAGCAGTACTTC.

The chain couples TRBV10-3 to TRBJ2-6; D might be TRBD1 or TRBD2, each matching 5 bases. Germline CDR1 reads ENHRY; CDR2 reads SYGVKD. V was cut by 3 bases and J by 2 bases, with 8 bases left in between. There are 15 residues in the CDR3. The CDR3 sequence: CAISDGAAGANVLTF. The CDR3 coding sequence is TGTGCCATCAGTGACGGGGCAGCTGGGGCCAACGTCCTGACTTTC.

The chain links TRBV6-5 to TRBJ2-2; D remains unclear. This CDR3 comprises 14 residues. The germline gives CDR1 MNHEY, CDR2 SVGAGI. V lost 0 bases and J 6 bases, leaving 8 bases between the germline ends. In DNA form, the CDR3 reads TGTGCCAGCAGTTACTCGATCCAACCCGGGGAGCTGTTTTTT. This translates into CASSYSIQPGELFF.

This clone was seen a few times. The rearrangement joins TRBV6-4 to TRBJ2-1; tentatively, D is TRBD1 (6 bases). CDR3 length equals 12 residues. The V gene's germline CDR1 is MRHNA and CDR2 SNTAGT. Trimming left V 4 bases short and J 7 bases short, with 8 bases between. CDR3 in DNA: TGTGCCAGCAGTGCACAGGGAAATGAGCAGTTCTTC. It translates to CASSAQGNEQFF.

This rearrangement joins TRBV2 to TRBJ1-1; the D is unclear. V lost 6 bases and J 10 bases, leaving 15 bases between the germline ends. The CDR3 sequence is 12 residues long. Looked up from germline, CDR1 is SNHLY and CDR2 is FYNNEI. The CDR3 is CASRLEPVGAFF. The CDR3 DNA reads TGTGCCAGCAGGCTAGAACCAGTCGGAGCTTTCTTT.

By sample share, this clone is medium-sized. The chain employs TRBV13 and TRBJ2-7; 9 bases are shared with TRBD1. After removal of 5 bases from V and 5 bases from J, the junction contained 7 bases not matched to a gene. CDR1 and CDR2 (germline): PRHDT, FYEKMQ (reference sequence). The CDR3 has 14 residues. This CDR3 is CASSAGTGMHEQYF. The DNA of the CDR3 is TGTGCCAGCAGCGCCGGGACAGGGATGCACGAGCAGTACTTC.

The chain combines TRBV10-3 with TRBJ1-1; possibly TRBD1 for D (6 bases). The V end lost 11 bases, the J end lost 2 bases, and 12 bases lay between the germline ends. The CDR3 runs to 12 residues. CDR1 is ENHRY and CDR2 is SYGVKD in the germline V gene. This CDR3 reads CASTGYNTEAFF. DNA of the CDR3: TGTGCCTCAACAGGGTACAACACTGAAGCTTTCTTT.

The chain has TRBV5-6 and TRBJ1-1; D unresolved. Trimming removed 2 bases from V and 3 bases from J, with 17 bases in between. Germline CDR1 and CDR2: SGHDT and YYEEEE. The CDR3 extends over 16 amino acids. As DNA, the CDR3 is TGTGCCAGCAGCTTATTGACCTCCGAACCTTACACTGAAGCTTTCTTT. The encoded protein is CASSLLTSEPYTEAFF.

This chain joins TRBV2 and TRBJ1-2; D is undetermined. V was pared by 1 base and J by 4 bases, with 10 bases between. CDR3 size: 14 residues. Germline values: CDR1 SNHLY, CDR2 FYNNEI. The CDR3 loop reads CASSEGNSIYGYTF. As DNA, the CDR3 is TGTGCCAGCAGTGAAGGTAACAGCATCTATGGCTACACCTTC.

V gene TRBV4-1 combines with J gene TRBJ1-3; D remains unclear. The germline V gene has CDR1 MGHRA and CDR2 YSYEKL. CDR3 length equals 15 residues. Trimming stripped 6 bases from V and 4 bases from J, with 16 bases between. CDR3 region: CASSRTRGGGNTIYF. As DNA, the CDR3 is TGCGCCAGCAGTCGTACACGGGGTGGGGGAAACACCATATATTTT.

The CDR3 DNA sequence: TGTGCCAGCAGCAAAGAGGGGGTAACAGGGCCCCATCAGCCCCAGCATTTT. Translated: CASSKEGVTGPHQPQHF. The V call is TRBV21-1, the J call TRBJ1-5; the tabulated D call, TRBD1, remains unverified against the DNA. TRBV21-1 is classified as a pseudogene. The CDR3 is 17 amino acids.

J is TRBJ2-2 and V is TRBV7-8; either TRBD1 or TRBD2 may supply D (5 bases each). V lost 3 bases, J lost 4 bases, and 12 bases lay in between. Germline values: CDR1 SGHVS, CDR2 FQNEAQ. CDR3 length: 15 amino acids. The CDR3 is CASSFLQGPTGELFF. CDR3 nucleotide sequence: TGTGCCAGCAGCTTCTTGCAGGGACCCACCGGGGAGCTGTTTTTT.

The chain couples TRBV18 to TRBJ1-1; D call uncertain. V was cut by 6 bases and J by 1 base, with 12 bases left in between. CDR1 and CDR2 (germline): KGHSH, LQKENI. The CDR3 is made up of 14 amino acids. CDR3 bases: TGTGCCAGCTCTAGCAGTGCGAAGAACACTGAAGCTTTCTTT. It translates to CASSSSAKNTEAFF.

This rearrangement joins TRBV30 to TRBJ1-4, with D hard to call. The CDR3 contains 13 residues. The germline V gene encodes CDR1 GTSNPN and CDR2 SVGIG (reference sequence). The V gene lost 0 bases and the J gene lost 3 bases, with 5 bases spanning the gap. The CDR3 spells CAWSVGSNEKLFF. The CDR3 nucleotides are TGTGCCTGGAGTGTTGGGTCTAATGAAAAACTGTTTTTT.

The J gene is TRBJ2-1, the V gene TRBV4-3, with 7 nucleotides matching TRBD1. V shed 4 bases, J shed 3 bases, and the junction held 6 bases outside the gene matches. Germline CDR1 and CDR2: LGHNA and YSLEER. CDR3 size: 15 residues. For the CDR3, the DNA is TGCGCCAGCAGCCTATCCCGACAGGGCTACAATGAGCAGTTCTTC. This gives the protein CASSLSRQGYNEQFF.

This clone was picked up a small number of times. J is TRBJ1-1 and V is TRBV9, with D unresolved. The CDR3 sequence is 12 residues long. V lost 5 bases, J lost 5 bases, and 10 bases lay in between. Germline CDR1 is SGDLS and CDR2 is YYNGEE. The CDR3 sequence is CASSAQRTEAFF. CDR3 nucleotides: TGTGCCAGCAGTGCCCAGAGGACTGAAGCTTTCTTT.

The V call is TRBV2, the J call TRBJ1-5, with 10 bases that match TRBD1. The germline CDR1 and CDR2 sequences are SNHLY and FYNNEI. The CDR3 sequence is 16 residues long. V lost 7 bases and J lost 2; bases outside the gene matches: 8. CDR3: CASTGTGVLGNQPQHF. The CDR3 DNA reads as TGTGCCAGCACAGGGACAGGGGTACTGGGCAATCAGCCCCAGCATTTT.

This clone was seen once. The chain uses TRBV29-1 and TRBJ2-1, with 8 positions matching TRBD1. Trimming took 6 bases from V and 1 from J; bases not matched to a gene: 5. The CDR3 is made up of 14 amino acids. Germline V gene sequence: CDR1 SQVTM, CDR2 ANQGSEA. The CDR3 spells CSVVDRGSYNEQFF. CDR3 coding DNA: TGCAGCGTAGTTGACAGGGGATCCTACAATGAGCAGTTCTTC.

There are a few counts of this clone. This rearrangement joins TRBV9 to TRBJ1-1; D is unresolved. Germline V gives CDR1 SGDLS, CDR2 YYNGEE. CDR3 length equals 12 residues. V was clipped by 4 bases and J by 1 base, with 5 bases between them. The CDR3 is CASSPQNTEAFF. In DNA, the CDR3 is TGTGCCAGCAGCCCCCAGAACACTGAAGCTTTCTTT.

The chain couples TRBV28 to TRBJ1-4, with D unclear. Germline CDR1 reads MDHEN; CDR2 reads SYDVKM. V lost 5 bases and J lost 11, with 12 bases in between. The CDR3 is 12 amino acids. The CDR3, as DNA: TGTGCCAGCAGTCTTCCCGTAGGGAAACTGTTTTTT. As protein: CASSLPVGKLFF. Combining the CDR3 with reference TRBV28 and TRBJ1-4 gives the whole variable domain DVKVTQSSRYLVKRTGEKVFLECVQDMDHENMFWYRQDPGLGLRLIYFSYDVKMKEKGDIPEGYSVSREKKERFSLILESASTNQTSMYLCASSLPVGKLFFGSGTQLSVL.